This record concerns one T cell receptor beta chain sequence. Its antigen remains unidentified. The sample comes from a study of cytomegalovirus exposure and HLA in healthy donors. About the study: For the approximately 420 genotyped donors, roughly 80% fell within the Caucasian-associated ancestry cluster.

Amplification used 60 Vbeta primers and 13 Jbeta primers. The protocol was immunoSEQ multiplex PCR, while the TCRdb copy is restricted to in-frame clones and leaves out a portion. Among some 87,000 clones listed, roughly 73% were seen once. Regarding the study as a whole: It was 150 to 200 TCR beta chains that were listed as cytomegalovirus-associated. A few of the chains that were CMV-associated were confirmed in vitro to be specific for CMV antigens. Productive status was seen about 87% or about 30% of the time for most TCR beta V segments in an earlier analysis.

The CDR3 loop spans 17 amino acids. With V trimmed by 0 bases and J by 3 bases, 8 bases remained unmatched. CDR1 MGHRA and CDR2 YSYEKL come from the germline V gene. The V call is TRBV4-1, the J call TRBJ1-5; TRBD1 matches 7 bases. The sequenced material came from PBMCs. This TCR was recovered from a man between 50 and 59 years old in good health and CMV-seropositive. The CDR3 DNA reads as TGCGCCAGCAGCCAAGAGGCTCCCGGGACAGCCAATCAGCCCCAGCATTTT. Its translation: CASSQEAPGTANQPQHF.